This TCR beta chain was obtained from a study of cytomegalovirus exposure and HLA in healthy donors. CDR1 and CDR2 from the germline V gene are MGHDK and SYGVNS. This CDR3 has 18 residues. Trimming took off 4 bases at V and 4 bases at J, with 25 bases between the two ends. The PCR ran on 60 Vbeta and 13 Jbeta primers. The data were produced by immunoSEQ multiplex PCR, yet TCRdb's version contains in-frame clones alone and is incomplete. This sample has some 180,000 clones, with approximately 79% found just once. The origin of this receptor is a male donor in good health and CMV-seronegative. The material sequenced was PBMCs. The chain joins TRBV25-1 to TRBJ1-1; TRBD1 might be the D (5 bases). CDR3 loop: CASSGGPGADVWVTEAFF. DNA of the CDR3: TGTGCCAGCAGTGGAGGACCTGGGGCAGACGTCTGGGTCACTGAAGCTTTCTTT.